These 25 T cell receptor beta chains were all obtained from the same sample, sequenced in a study of cytomegalovirus exposure and HLA in healthy donors. Researchers ran the PCR with 60 Vbeta and 13 Jbeta primers. The data were produced by immunoSEQ multiplex PCR, yet TCRdb's version contains in-frame clones alone and is incomplete. The sample lists roughly 190,000 clones; around 82% were seen once. Sequences were obtained from PBMCs. Receptors originate from a man in his late teens or twenties in good health and CMV-seronegative.

The chain couples TRBV19 to TRBJ2-2; 9 bases agree with TRBD2. CDR3 length: 15 residues. The germline V gene has CDR1 LNHDA and CDR2 SQIVND (reference sequence). Trimming at V came to 7 bases and at J to 4 bases, leaving 7 bases not matched to a gene. The CDR3 protein is CASTRGGAGTGELFF. The CDR3 nucleotides are TGTGCCAGTACCCGCGGGGGGGCGGGCACCGGGGAGCTGTTTTTT. Variable domain in full (rest from reference TRBV19 and TRBJ2-2): DGGITQSPKYLFRKEGQNVTLSCEQNLNHDAMYWYRQDPGQGLRLIYYSQIVNDFQKGDIAEGYSVSREKKESFPLTVTSAQKNPTAFYLCASTRGGAGTGELFFGEGSRLTVL.

This chain joins TRBV25-1 and TRBJ2-7; tentative D call: TRBD1 (5 bases). Per the germline V gene, CDR1 is MGHDK and CDR2 is SYGVNS. Trimming took off 5 bases at V and 4 bases at J, with 9 bases between the two ends. This CDR3 is 12 amino acids long. CDR3 amino acids: CASSQTGYEQYF. The CDR3 DNA reads as TGTGCCAGCAGTCAAACAGGATACGAGCAGTACTTC.

The V and J genes are TRBV11-2 and TRBJ2-1; D may be TRBD2 (6 bases). The CDR3 length is 15 residues. The germline V gene has CDR1 SGHAT and CDR2 FQNNGV. V lost 2 bases and J lost 8, with 16 bases in between. The DNA of the CDR3 is TGTGCCAGCAGCTTATTGGCGGGGATGGTGGATGAGCAGTTCTTC. It encodes CASSLLAGMVDEQFF.

CDR3 amino acids: CASHSREGHNEKLFF. For the CDR3, the DNA is TGTGCCTCACACAGCAGGGAGGGACATAATGAAAAACTGTTTTTT. This chain connects TRBV28 to TRBJ1-4, with a weak D call TRBD1 (6 bases). V lost 11 bases to trimming and J lost 4 bases, with 20 bases between them. The CDR3 has 15 residues. Germline V lookup: CDR1 MDHEN, CDR2 SYDVKM. Full variable domain (remainder filled in from reference TRBV28 and TRBJ1-4): DVKVTQSSRYLVKRTGEKVFLECVQDMDHENMFWYRQDPGLGLRLIYFSYDVKMKEKGDIPEGYSVSREKKERFSLILESASTNQTSMYLCASHSREGHNEKLFFGSGTQLSVL.

The chain carries TRBV11-2 and TRBJ2-6, with D perhaps matching TRBD2 (5 bases). The germline V and J ends were trimmed by 1 base and 11 bases, with 9 bases remaining between them. Germline V lookup: CDR1 SGHAT, CDR2 FQNNGV. CDR3 length: 13 amino acids. Written as DNA, the CDR3 is TGTGCCAGCAGCTTAGGAGGGTTAGACGTCCTGACTTTC. As protein: CASSLGGLDVLTF.

This sequence joins TRBV9 and TRBJ1-3, with 11 bases aligning to TRBD1. Germline values: CDR1 SGDLS, CDR2 YYNGEE. This CDR3 has 18 amino acids. With 0 bases clipped from V and 0 bases from J, the junction kept 5 bases outside the gene matches. The CDR3 region has the DNA TGTGCCAGCAGCGTAGCTTTAGGGACAGGGGGCTCTGGAAACACCATATATTTT. Translated, it gives CASSVALGTGGSGNTIYF.

This clone was seen a single time. The chain carries TRBV29-1 and TRBJ2-2; D is unclear. The germline V and J ends were trimmed by 6 bases and 0 bases, with 14 bases remaining between them. There are 15 residues in the CDR3. The germline V gene has CDR1 SQVTM and CDR2 ANQGSEA. The CDR3: CSVGTEFANTGELFF. The CDR3 nucleotides read TGCAGCGTCGGAACAGAGTTCGCGAACACCGGGGAGCTGTTTTTT.

This clone was detected once. The chain has TRBV5-4 and TRBJ2-7; 7 bases fit TRBD1. The CDR3 length is 15 residues. Germline CDR1 is SGHNT and CDR2 is YYREEE (reference sequence). V shed 6 bases, J shed 4 bases, and the junction held 13 bases outside the gene matches. CDR3 protein: CASKKLGQSPYEQYF. The CDR3 coding sequence is TGTGCCAGCAAGAAATTGGGACAGTCTCCTTACGAGCAGTACTTC.

The CDR3 loop is CASRTGTPSYNEQFF. The CDR3 bases are TGTGCCAGCAGAACCGGGACTCCTTCCTACAATGAGCAGTTCTTC. This rearrangement joins TRBV2 to TRBJ2-1; tentative D call: TRBD2 (6 bases). V lost 6 bases and J lost 1, with 13 bases in between. Germline CDR1 and CDR2: SNHLY and FYNNEI. The CDR3 has 15 residues.

V is TRBV5-1 and J is TRBJ2-5; D may be TRBD1 (6 bases). CDR3 size: 15 residues. Germline values: CDR1 SGHRS, CDR2 YFSETQ. Deletions cut 4 bases from V and 2 bases from J, with 15 bases between. The CDR3 DNA sequence: TGCGCCAGCAGCCAATTGCCGGGGACACAAGAGACCCAGTACTTC. This encodes CASSQLPGTQETQYF.

The rearrangement uses TRBV4-3 and TRBJ2-5, with TRBD1 matching over 9 bases. Gene TRBJ2-7 matches the end of the DNA better, so the J call may be wrong. The CDR3 is 14 residues long. Germline assignment: CDR1 LGHNA and CDR2 YSLEER. CDR3 sequence reads: CASSPGTGSYEQYF. The CDR3 DNA reads TGCGCCAGCAGCCCTGGGACAGGGTCCTACGAGCAGTACTTC.

V usage is TRBV7-9 and J usage is TRBJ1-4; 7 bases are shared with TRBD1. CDR3 length: 19 residues. Germline CDR1 reads SEHNR; CDR2 reads FQNEAQ (reference sequence). V was clipped by 2 bases and J by 5 bases; unmatched bases: 17. The CDR3 DNA follows: TGTGCCAGCAGCTTAATTATCCGTCTAACACAGGGGAGGAATGAAAAACTGTTTTTT. It specifies CASSLIIRLTQGRNEKLFF.

The chain employs TRBV4-2 and TRBJ1-4; 9 bases align to TRBD1. The CDR3 has 16 amino acids. Unmatched junction bases numbered 8, after V lost 1 base and J lost 8 bases. CDR1 and CDR2 (germline): LGHNA, YNFKEQ. The CDR3 is CASSQGTGGGNEKLFF. CDR3 DNA sequence: TGTGCCAGCAGCCAAGGTACAGGGGGCGGCAACGAAAAACTGTTTTTT.

This clone was observed a handful of times. The chain has TRBV7-9 and TRBJ2-7; maybe TRBD1 (5 bases). The germline V gene encodes CDR1 SEHNR and CDR2 FQNEAQ (reference sequence). This CDR3 has 16 residues. Trimming cost V 4 bases and J 1 base, with 17 bases left between them. The CDR3 sequence is CASSSPFRQNSYEQYF. Written as DNA, the CDR3 is TGTGCCAGCAGCTCACCCTTCAGACAGAATTCCTACGAGCAGTACTTC.

V and J are TRBV5-1 and TRBJ2-5; 9 positions agree with TRBD1. The CDR3 extends over 16 amino acids. CDR1 SGHRS and CDR2 YFSETQ come from the germline V gene. V trimming: 5 bases; J trimming: 1 base; junction bases outside the gene matches: 9. This CDR3 reads CASSFTGGLFQETQYF. CDR3 coding DNA: TGCGCCAGCAGTTTCACAGGGGGCCTCTTCCAAGAGACCCAGTACTTC.

The chain combines TRBV7-2 with TRBJ2-1; 11 bases are a match to TRBD1. CDR3 length: 19 residues. V gave up 2 bases and J gave up 3 bases; unmatched junction bases: 12. Germline lookup yields CDR1 SGHTA and CDR2 FQGNSA. This CDR3 reads CASSLLGQGATWDYNEQFF. CDR3 DNA: TGTGCCAGCAGCTTATTAGGACAGGGGGCTACGTGGGACTACAATGAGCAGTTCTTC.

This rearrangement joins TRBV5-4 to TRBJ2-1; D gene unclear. Germline assignment: CDR1 SGHNT and CDR2 YYREEE (reference sequence). This CDR3 is 16 amino acids long. V lost 2 bases to trimming and J lost 0 bases, with 12 bases between them. The CDR3 sequence: CASSLDTRSSYNEQFF. The CDR3 DNA sequence: TGTGCCAGCAGCTTAGACACCCGAAGCTCCTACAATGAGCAGTTCTTC. The variable domain in full, with the rest retrieved from reference TRBV5-4 and TRBJ2-1, is ETGVTQSPTHLIKTRGQQVTLRCSSQSGHNTVSWYQQALGQGPQFIFQYYREEENGRGNFPPRFSGLQFPNYSSELNVNALELDDSALYLCASSLDTRSSYNEQFFGPGTRLTVL.

The chain combines TRBV28 with TRBJ2-7; D is uncertain. V gave up 4 bases and J gave up 2 bases, with 6 bases separating them. The length of the CDR3 is 12 residues. Germline V CDR1 and CDR2: MDHEN, SYDVKM. CDR3 coding DNA: TGTGCCAGCAGTTGGGCAGCCTACGAGCAGTACTTC. Translation: CASSWAAYEQYF.

The rearrangement links TRBV7-2 to TRBJ2-7, with D perhaps TRBD2 (6 bases). Trimming shortened V by 6 bases and J by 0 bases, and 18 bases separated the two germline ends. CDR3 length equals 16 residues. The germline V gene encodes CDR1 SGHTA and CDR2 FQGNSA. CDR3 nucleotides: TGTGCCAGCAGACGGATAGGGTCCGGGAGCTCCTACGAGCAGTACTTC. The encoded protein is CASRRIGSGSSYEQYF.

This chain uses TRBV9 with TRBJ2-1; weak D call: TRBD2 (5 bases). The CDR3 contains 12 residues. The germline V and J ends were trimmed by 7 bases and 16 bases, with 21 bases remaining between them. Germline CDR1 is SGDLS and CDR2 is YYNGEE. The CDR3 is CASSTRGNSHFF. The CDR3 coding sequence is TGTGCCAGCTCCACCAGAGGGAACTCCCACTTCTTC.

This chain joins TRBV28 and TRBJ2-3, with TRBD1 matching 12 bases. CDR3 length: 16 residues. Germline trimming cut 5 bases from V and 6 bases from J; bases unmatched to any gene: 9. Germline V gene lookup returns CDR1 MDHEN and CDR2 SYDVKM. Here the CDR3 DNA reads TGTGCCAGCAGTGGAAGGGACAGGGGGCTGGCGGATACGCAGTATTTT. This translates into CASSGRDRGLADTQYF. Full variable domain (missing parts from reference TRBV28 and TRBJ2-3): DVKVTQSSRYLVKRTGEKVFLECVQDMDHENMFWYRQDPGLGLRLIYFSYDVKMKEKGDIPEGYSVSREKKERFSLILESASTNQTSMYLCASSGRDRGLADTQYFGPGTRLTVL.

V gene TRBV7-2 combines with J gene TRBJ2-7; 8 nucleotides match TRBD1. Germline trimming cut 5 bases from V and 4 bases from J; bases unmatched to any gene: 7. The length of the CDR3 is 14 residues. Per the germline V gene, CDR1 is SGHTA and CDR2 is FQGNSA. In DNA, the CDR3 is TGTGCCAGCAGCCGACAGGGGCCGGAGTACGAGCAGTACTTC. Translation: CASSRQGPEYEQYF.

CDR3 DNA: TGTGCCATCAGTGAAACGGACAGGGCGGACAAGGGCTCACCCCTCCACTTT. Translation: CAISETDRADKGSPLHF. The rearrangement uses TRBV10-3 and TRBJ1-6; TRBD1 agrees at 8 bases. V shed 3 bases, J shed 10 bases, and the junction held 14 bases outside the gene matches. CDR3 length: 17 residues. From germline, CDR1 is ENHRY and CDR2 SYGVKD.

The V call is TRBV5-1, the J call TRBJ2-7, with 7 bases matching TRBD2. The CDR3 sequence is 14 residues long. Trimming cost V 2 bases and J 6 bases; bases outside gene matches: 8. Germline assignment: CDR1 SGHRS and CDR2 YFSETQ. The CDR3 region is CASSFSGDRTEQYF. In DNA, the CDR3 is TGCGCCAGCAGCTTCAGCGGGGACCGTACCGAGCAGTACTTC.

The rearrangement joins TRBV4-1 to TRBJ2-7; the match to TRBD2 covers 11 bases. The trim removed 2 bases at V and 1 base at J, leaving 4 bases unmatched. CDR1 MGHRA and CDR2 YSYEKL come from the germline V gene. The CDR3 covers 16 residues. The CDR3 reads CASSQSGLAGSYEQYF. The CDR3 DNA is TGCGCCAGCAGCCAATCCGGACTAGCGGGTTCCTACGAGCAGTACTTC.